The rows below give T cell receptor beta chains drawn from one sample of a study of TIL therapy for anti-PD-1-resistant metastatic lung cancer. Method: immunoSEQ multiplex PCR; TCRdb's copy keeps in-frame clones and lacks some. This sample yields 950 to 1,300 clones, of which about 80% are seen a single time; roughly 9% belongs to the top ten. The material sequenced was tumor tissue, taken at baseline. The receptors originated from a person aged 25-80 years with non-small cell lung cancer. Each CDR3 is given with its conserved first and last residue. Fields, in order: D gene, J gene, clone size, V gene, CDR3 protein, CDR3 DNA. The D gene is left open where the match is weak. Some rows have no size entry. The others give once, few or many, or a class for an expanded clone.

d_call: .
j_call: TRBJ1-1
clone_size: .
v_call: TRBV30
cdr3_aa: CAWSQGPTMNTEAFF
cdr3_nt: TGTGCCTGGAGCCAAGGGCCAACTATGAACACTGAAGCTTTCTTT

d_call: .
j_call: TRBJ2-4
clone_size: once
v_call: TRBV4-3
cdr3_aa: CASSHGGRAENIQYF
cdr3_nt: TGCGCCAGCAGCCACGGAGGCAGGGCCGAAAACATTCAGTACTTC

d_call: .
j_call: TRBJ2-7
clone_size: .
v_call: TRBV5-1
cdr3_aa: CASSLASEGSYEQYF
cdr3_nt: TGCGCCAGCAGCTTGGCCAGTGAGGGCTCCTACGAGCAGTACTTC

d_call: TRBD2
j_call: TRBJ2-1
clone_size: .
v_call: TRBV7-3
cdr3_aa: CASSPQTSGGAGNEQFF
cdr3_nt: TGTGCCAGCAGCCCCCAAACTAGCGGGGGGGCGGGGAATGAGCAGTTCTTC

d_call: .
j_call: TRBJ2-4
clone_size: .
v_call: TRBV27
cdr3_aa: CASSSQGVNIQYF
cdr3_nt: TGTGCCAGCAGTTCTCAAGGGGTAAACATTCAGTACTTC

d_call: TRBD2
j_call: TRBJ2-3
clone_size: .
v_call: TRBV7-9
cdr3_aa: CASSLAQASGRSF
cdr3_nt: TGTGCCAGCAGCTTAGCGCAGGCTAGCGGACGAAGTTTT

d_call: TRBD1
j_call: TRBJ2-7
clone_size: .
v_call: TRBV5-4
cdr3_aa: CASSLEGQGYEQYF
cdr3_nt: TGTGCCAGCAGCTTGGAGGGACAGGGATACGAGCAGTACTTC

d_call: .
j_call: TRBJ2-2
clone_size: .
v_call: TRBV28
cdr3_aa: CASSPHGRSGELFF
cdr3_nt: TGTGCCAGCAGTCCTCATGGACGGAGCGGGGAGCTGTTTTTT

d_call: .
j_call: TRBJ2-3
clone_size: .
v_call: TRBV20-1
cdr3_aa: CSASRDTQYF
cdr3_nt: TGCAGTGCTAGTCGAGATACGCAGTATTTT

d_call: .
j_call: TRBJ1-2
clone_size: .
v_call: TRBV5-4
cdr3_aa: CASSSTLYGYTF
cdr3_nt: TGTGCCAGCAGCAGTACCCTCTATGGCTACACCTTC

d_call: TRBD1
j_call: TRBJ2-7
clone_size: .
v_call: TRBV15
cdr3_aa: CATSGQGGYYEQYF
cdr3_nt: TGTGCCACCAGCGGACAGGGTGGGTACTACGAGCAGTACTTC

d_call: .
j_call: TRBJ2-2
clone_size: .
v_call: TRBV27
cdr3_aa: CASSLKSGELFF
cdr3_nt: TGTGCCAGCAGTTTGAAGTCCGGGGAGCTGTTTTTT

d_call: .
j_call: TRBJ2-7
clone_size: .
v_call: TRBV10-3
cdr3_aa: CAISESRGSEQYF
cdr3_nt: TGTGCCATCAGTGAGTCGCGGGGCTCTGAGCAGTACTTC

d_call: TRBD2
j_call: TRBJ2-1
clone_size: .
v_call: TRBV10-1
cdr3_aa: CASSERSSGDSYNEQFF
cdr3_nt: TGCGCCAGCAGTGAGAGGTCTAGCGGGGATTCCTACAATGAGCAGTTCTTC

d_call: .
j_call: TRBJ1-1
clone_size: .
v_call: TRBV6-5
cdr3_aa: CASSRGRGSTEAFF
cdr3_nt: TGTGCCAGCAGCCGAGGACGGGGAAGTACTGAAGCTTTCTTT

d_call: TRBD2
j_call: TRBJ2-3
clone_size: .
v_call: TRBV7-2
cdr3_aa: CASSFSIAGGPTTQYF
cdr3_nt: TGTGCCAGCAGCTTCTCGATAGCGGGGGGGCCAACTACGCAGTATTTT

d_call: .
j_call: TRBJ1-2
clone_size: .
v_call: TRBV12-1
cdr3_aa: CASSAPNYGYTF
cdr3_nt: TGTGCCAGCAGCGCACCCAACTATGGCTACACCTTC

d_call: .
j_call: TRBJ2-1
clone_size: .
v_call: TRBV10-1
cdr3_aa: CASSESRTDEQFF
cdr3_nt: TGCGCCAGCAGTGAGTCGCGGACCGATGAGCAGTTCTTC

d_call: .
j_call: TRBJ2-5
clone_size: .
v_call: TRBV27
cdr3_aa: CASSLGETQYF
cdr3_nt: TGTGCCAGCAGTTTGGGGGAGACCCAGTACTTC

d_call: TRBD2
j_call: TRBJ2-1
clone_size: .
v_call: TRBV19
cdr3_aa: CASSIGWEGYNEQFF
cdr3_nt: TGTGCCAGTAGTATTGGGTGGGAGGGCTACAATGAGCAGTTCTTC

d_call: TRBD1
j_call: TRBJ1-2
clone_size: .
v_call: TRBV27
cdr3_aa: CASSLYRDSFGYTF
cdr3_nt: TGTGCCAGCAGTTTATACCGGGACAGTTTTGGCTACACCTTC

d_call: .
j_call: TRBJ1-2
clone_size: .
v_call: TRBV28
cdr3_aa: CASQGSNYGYTF
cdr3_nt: TGTGCCAGCCAAGGATCTAACTATGGCTACACCTTC

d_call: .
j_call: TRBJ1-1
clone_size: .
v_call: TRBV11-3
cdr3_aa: CASSLGTPGTEAFF
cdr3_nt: TGTGCCAGCAGCTTAGGGACACCCGGCACTGAAGCTTTCTTT

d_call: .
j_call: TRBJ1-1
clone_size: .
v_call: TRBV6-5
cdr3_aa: CASSYDGNTEAFF
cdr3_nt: TGTGCCAGCAGTTACGACGGGAACACTGAAGCTTTCTTT

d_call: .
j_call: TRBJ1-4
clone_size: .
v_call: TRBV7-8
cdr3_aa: CASSTRWGEEKLFF
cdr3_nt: TGTGCCAGCAGCACCCGCTGGGGGGAGGAAAAACTGTTTTTT

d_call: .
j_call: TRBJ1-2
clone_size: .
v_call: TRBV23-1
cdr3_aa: CASSHGVGYTF
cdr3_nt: TGCGCCAGCAGTCACGGGGTGGGCTACACCTTC

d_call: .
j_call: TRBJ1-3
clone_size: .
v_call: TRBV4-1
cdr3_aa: CASSQFGLSGNTIYF
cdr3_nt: TGCGCCAGCAGCCAATTCGGTCTCTCTGGAAACACCATATATTTT

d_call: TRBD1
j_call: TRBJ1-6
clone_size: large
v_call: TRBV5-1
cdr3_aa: CASSGTGGQATNSPLHF
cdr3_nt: TGCGCCAGCAGCGGTACAGGGGGTCAGGCTACGAATTCACCCCTCCACTTT

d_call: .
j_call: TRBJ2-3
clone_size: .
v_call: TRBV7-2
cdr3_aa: CASSLDGTLDTQYF
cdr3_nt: TGTGCCAGCAGCTTAGACGGTACATTAGATACGCAGTATTTT

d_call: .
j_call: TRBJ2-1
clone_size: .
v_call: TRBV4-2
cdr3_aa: CASSQDSGLTSSYNEQFF
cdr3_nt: TGTGCCAGCAGCCAAGATTCCGGACTTACAAGCTCCTACAATGAGCAGTTCTTC